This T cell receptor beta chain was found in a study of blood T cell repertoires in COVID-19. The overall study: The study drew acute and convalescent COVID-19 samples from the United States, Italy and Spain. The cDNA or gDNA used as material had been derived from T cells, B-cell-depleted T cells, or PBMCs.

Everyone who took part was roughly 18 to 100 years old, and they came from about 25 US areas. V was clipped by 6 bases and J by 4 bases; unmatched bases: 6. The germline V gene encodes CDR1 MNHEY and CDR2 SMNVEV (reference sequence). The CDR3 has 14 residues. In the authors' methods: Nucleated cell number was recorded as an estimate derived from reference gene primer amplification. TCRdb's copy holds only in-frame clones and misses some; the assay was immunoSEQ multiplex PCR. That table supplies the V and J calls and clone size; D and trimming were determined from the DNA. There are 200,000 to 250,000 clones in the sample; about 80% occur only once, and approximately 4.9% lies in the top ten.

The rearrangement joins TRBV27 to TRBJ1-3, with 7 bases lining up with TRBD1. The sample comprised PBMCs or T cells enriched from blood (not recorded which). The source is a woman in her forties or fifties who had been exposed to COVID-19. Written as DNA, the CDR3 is TGTGCCAGCAGCTCGACAGGGTTGGGAAACACCATATATTTT. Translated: CASSSTGLGNTIYF.